A single sample gave rise to the 21 T cell receptor beta chains below, sequenced in a study of T cell repertoires in cytomegalovirus infection. Antigens of these TCRs are unknown. In TCRdb, the reads were re-called with MiXCR into one record per CDR3 protein. The sample lists 50,000 to 65,000 distinct CDR3 sequences; around 18% were seen once. The specimen was CD8+ T cells from cultured PBMCs, collected from culture after CMV antigen stimulation. All receptors come from a human donor in good health (CMV status not recorded). Some clones in this sample may be carry-over from other donors' samples.

The rearrangement uses TRBV11-3 and TRBJ2-1; D may be TRBD1 (6 bases). Deletions cut 5 bases from V and 5 bases from J, with 13 bases between. This CDR3 is built from 14 residues. CDR1 is SGHNT and CDR2 is YENEEA in the germline V gene. The CDR3 region has the DNA TGTGCCAGCAGCCCCGGACAGATAGACAATGAGCAGTTCTTC. Translated, it gives CASSPGQIDNEQFF.

The rearrangement links TRBV6-1 to TRBJ2-7; TRBD2 matches 7 bases. Germline V CDR1 and CDR2: MNHNS, SASEGT. Trimming took 5 bases from V and 3 from J; bases not matched to a gene: 16. The CDR3 contains 17 residues. This chain's CDR3 is CASSRSWSSGIYYEQYF. DNA for the CDR3: TGTGCCAGCAGTCGATCATGGTCCAGCGGGATCTACTACGAGCAGTACTTC.

This clonotype was recorded at least ten times. The chain uses TRBV28 and TRBJ2-7; D gene uncertain. There are 11 residues in the CDR3. V dropped 6 bases and J dropped 8 bases, with 11 bases sitting between them. Germline CDR1 is MDHEN and CDR2 is SYDVKM. CDR3 region: CASRVGPKQYF. The CDR3 nucleotides read TGTGCCAGCAGAGTTGGACCGAAGCAGTACTTC.

This chain links TRBV7-8 with TRBJ2-1, with D unclear. Germline values: CDR1 SGHVS, CDR2 FQNEAQ. The CDR3 runs to 11 residues. Deletions cut 4 bases from V and 9 bases from J, with 7 bases between. The CDR3 nucleotides read TGTGCCAGCAGCTCGGACGGTGAGCAGTTCTTC. Translation gives CASSSDGEQFF.

This chain uses TRBV7-2 with TRBJ2-7; 8 nucleotides agree with TRBD1. The germline V gene encodes CDR1 SGHTA and CDR2 FQGNSA. The V and J ends lost 2 bases and 2 bases, in that order; junction bases with no gene match: 2. CDR3 length: 14 amino acids. In DNA, the CDR3 is TGTGCCAGCAGCTTAAGGACAGGGACCTACGAGCAGTACTTC. This encodes CASSLRTGTYEQYF.

This rearrangement joins TRBV12-3 or TRBV12-4 to TRBJ1-4, with 7 positions matching TRBD1. Unmatched junction bases numbered 6, after V lost 6 bases and J lost 5 bases. The CDR3 is 14 residues long. CDR3 residues: CASSPRDRNEKLFF. CDR3 DNA: TGTGCCAGCAGCCCCCGGGACAGAAATGAAAAACTGTTTTTT.

This clonotype was seen a handful of times. The chain couples TRBV12-5 to TRBJ1-1; D remains unclear. The germline V and J ends were trimmed by 2 bases and 5 bases, with 9 bases remaining between them. The germline CDR1 and CDR2 sequences are LGHNT and FRNRAP. The CDR3 extends over 13 amino acids. The chain's CDR3 is CASGLSVGTEAFF. The CDR3 DNA is TGTGCTAGTGGTTTGAGTGTTGGAACTGAAGCTTTCTTT.

This chain uses TRBV12-3 or TRBV12-4 with TRBJ2-3; no clear D. The V end was cut by 0 bases, the J end by 5 bases, with 6 bases between. This CDR3 has 13 residues. CDR3 loop: CASSLAPQDTQYF. As DNA, the CDR3 is TGTGCCAGCAGTTTAGCCCCACAAGATACGCAGTATTTT.

This clonotype has only a few counts. The gene calls are TRBV7-6 and TRBJ2-1; 15 nucleotides line up with TRBD2. The CDR3 is made up of 18 amino acids. Losses at the gene ends were 5 bases for V and 5 bases for J; bases not matched to a gene: 10. Germline V gene data show CDR1 as SGHVS and CDR2 as FNYEAQ. CDR3 sequence reads: CASSLRTSGGAGNNEQFF. The CDR3 coding sequence is TGTGCCAGCAGCCTAAGGACTAGCGGGGGGGCGGGCAACAATGAGCAGTTCTTC. Based on the CDR3 plus reference TRBV7-6 and TRBJ2-1, the full variable domain is GAGVSQSPRYKVTKRGQDVALRCDPISGHVSLYWYRQALGQGPEFLTYFNYEAQQDKSGLPNDRFSAERPEGSISTLTIQRTEQRDSAMYRCASSLRTSGGAGNNEQFFGPGTRLTVL.

The V gene is TRBV12-3 or TRBV12-4, the J gene TRBJ2-1; 10 bases align to TRBD2. The J segment lost 6 bases and the V segment lost 4 bases, leaving 9 bases of the junction unmatched. This CDR3 is built from 16 residues. The CDR3 DNA reads TGTGCCAGCAGTTCGCCACTAGCGGGGTATGTCAATGAGCAGTTCTTC. Encoded protein: CASSSPLAGYVNEQFF.

This clonotype was counted a few times. The chain has TRBV12-3 or TRBV12-4 and TRBJ1-6; 7 bases line up with TRBD1. The CDR3 contains 15 residues. Trimming took 6 bases from V and 9 from J; bases not matched to a gene: 11. CDR3 nucleotide sequence: TGTGCCAGCAGCGGCGACAGGGCAGGTGGTTCACCCCTCCACTTT. Its translation: CASSGDRAGGSPLHF.

This clonotype was counted only a few times. The chain recombines TRBV7-2 with TRBJ1-5; D not resolved. Germline lookup yields CDR1 SGHTA and CDR2 FQGNSA. V lost 5 bases and J 4 bases, leaving 15 bases between the germline ends. This CDR3 is 15 amino acids long. The CDR3 region has the DNA TGTGCCAGCAGCCCCTCCGGTGGCTCTAATCAGCCCCAGCATTTT. Translation gives CASSPSGGSNQPQHF.

This chain links TRBV12-3 or TRBV12-4 with TRBJ1-2; D is undetermined. The CDR3 loop spans 13 amino acids. Trimming cost V 3 bases and J 1 base, with 6 bases left between them. The CDR3 spells CASSLRVNYGYTF. DNA of the CDR3: TGTGCCAGCAGTTTGAGGGTTAACTATGGCTACACCTTC.

The chain links TRBV2 to TRBJ2-6, with 7 bases that match TRBD1. Germline lookup yields CDR1 SNHLY and CDR2 FYNNEI. Unmatched junction bases numbered 10, after V lost 11 bases and J lost 0 bases. CDR3 length: 16 residues. The CDR3 DNA is TGTGCCCGGAAACGGGACAGAGACTCTGGGGCCAACGTCCTGACTTTC. Translating gives CARKRDRDSGANVLTF.

The chain joins TRBV11-2 to TRBJ1-4; 9 bases line up with TRBD1. The CDR3 length is 16 residues. Germline CDR1 reads SGHAT; CDR2 reads FQNNGV. V was clipped by 5 bases and J by 8 bases; unmatched bases: 12. The CDR3 sequence: CASSPLVGQGGEKLFF. The CDR3 region has the DNA TGTGCCAGCAGCCCACTAGTGGGACAGGGTGGGGAAAAACTGTTTTTT. The full variable domain, completed using reference TRBV11-2 and TRBJ1-4, is EAGVAQSPRYKIIEKRQSVAFWCNPISGHATLYWYQQILGQGPKLLIQFQNNGVVDDSQLPKDRFSAERLKGVDSTLKIQPAKLEDSAVYLCASSPLVGQGGEKLFFGSGTQLSVL.

V usage is TRBV6-1 and J usage is TRBJ2-7; 8 nucleotides align to TRBD2. Germline CDR1 is MNHNS and CDR2 is SASEGT. The V and J ends lost 6 bases and 1 base, in that order; junction bases with no gene match: 8. The CDR3 loop spans 15 amino acids. CDR3 protein: CASRKRERGSYEQYF. CDR3 coding DNA: TGTGCCAGCAGGAAGCGGGAGAGGGGTTCCTACGAGCAGTACTTC.

This chain joins TRBV12-3 or TRBV12-4 and TRBJ2-5; 8 bases fit TRBD2. The length of the CDR3 is 16 residues. Trimming took 6 bases from V and 0 from J; bases not matched to a gene: 9. The CDR3 here is CASSDSSGRDQETQYF. The CDR3 coding sequence is TGTGCCAGCAGCGACTCCAGCGGGAGAGACCAAGAGACCCAGTACTTC.

The chain couples TRBV29-1 to TRBJ2-7, with TRBD1 as a possible D gene (6 bases). CDR3 length equals 15 residues. Per germline, CDR1 SQVTM and CDR2 ANQGSEA. Trimming removed 2 bases from V and 2 bases from J, with 16 bases in between. CDR3 region: CSVESLGQTTYEQYF. As DNA, the CDR3 is TGCAGCGTTGAATCTCTAGGACAGACGACCTACGAGCAGTACTTC.

This clonotype has more than one count but fewer than ten. This sequence joins TRBV2 and TRBJ2-1; D gene ambiguous. The CDR3 contains 12 residues. The germline V gene encodes CDR1 SNHLY and CDR2 FYNNEI. Trimming took 4 bases from V and 3 from J, leaving 4 bases between them. The CDR3 spells CASSGSYNEQFF. The CDR3, as DNA: TGTGCCAGCAGTGGCAGCTACAATGAGCAGTTCTTC. Using reference TRBV2 and TRBJ2-1 for the parts outside the CDR3, the full variable domain is EPEVTQTPSHQVTQMGQEVILRCVPISNHLYFYWYRQILGQKVEFLVSFYNNEISEKSEIFDDQFSVERPDGSNFTLKIRSTKLEDSAMYFCASSGSYNEQFFGPGTRLTVL.

This clonotype was seen more than once but under ten times. V is TRBV28 and J is TRBJ2-1; no reliable D call. With 7 bases removed from V and 5 bases from J, the gap between germline ends came to 9 bases. The CDR3 covers 12 residues. Germline-derived CDR1 and CDR2 are MDHEN and SYDVKM. The CDR3 DNA sequence: TGTGCCAGCACTACCGACCACAATGAGCAGTTCTTC. It is translated as CASTTDHNEQFF.

This sequence joins TRBV19 and TRBJ1-1; D remains unclear. V lost 1 base to trimming and J lost 1 base, with 19 bases between them. This CDR3 contains 18 residues. Germline loops: CDR1 LNHDA, CDR2 SQIVND (reference sequence). This CDR3 is CASSIGIPPPSANTEAFF. CDR3 bases: TGTGCCAGTAGTATAGGCATACCCCCCCCGAGTGCGAACACTGAAGCTTTCTTT.